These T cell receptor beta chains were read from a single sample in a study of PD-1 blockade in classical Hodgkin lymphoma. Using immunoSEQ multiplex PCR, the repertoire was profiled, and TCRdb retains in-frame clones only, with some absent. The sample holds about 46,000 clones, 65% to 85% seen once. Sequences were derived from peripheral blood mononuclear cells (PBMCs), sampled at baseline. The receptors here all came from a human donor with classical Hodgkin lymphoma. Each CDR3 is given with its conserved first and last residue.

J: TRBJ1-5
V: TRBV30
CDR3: CAWSRQGGQPQHF

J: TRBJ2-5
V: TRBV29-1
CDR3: CSAGGSSQETQYF

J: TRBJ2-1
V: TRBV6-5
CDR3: CASSQPGKGARPFF

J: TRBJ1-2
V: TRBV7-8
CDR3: CASSLFSDTLGYTF

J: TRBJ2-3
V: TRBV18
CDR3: CASSEGATQYF

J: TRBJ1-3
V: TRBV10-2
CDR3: CASSELGQVSGNTIYF

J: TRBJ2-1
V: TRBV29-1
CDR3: CSVEGGNILAGKVNEQFF

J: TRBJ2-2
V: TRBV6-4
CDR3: CASSPGLAGTGELFF

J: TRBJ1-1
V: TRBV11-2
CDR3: CASSRTANTEAFF

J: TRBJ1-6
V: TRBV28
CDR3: CASSSASGPNSPLHF

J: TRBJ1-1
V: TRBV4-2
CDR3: CASSQGNSDRSNTEAFF

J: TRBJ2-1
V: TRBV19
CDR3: CASSWGQGARREQFF

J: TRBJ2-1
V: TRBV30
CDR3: CAWSETYNEQFF

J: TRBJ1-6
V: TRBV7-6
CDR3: CASSLGRREDSPLHF

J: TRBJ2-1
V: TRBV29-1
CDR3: CSVAEVDEQFF

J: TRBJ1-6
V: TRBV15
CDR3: CATSSGQGVNSPLHF

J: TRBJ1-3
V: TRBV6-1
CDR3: CASSGLAGLSGNTIYF

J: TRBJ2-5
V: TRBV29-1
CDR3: CSVRREGETQYF

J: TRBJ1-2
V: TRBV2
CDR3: CASSEAQRLGGYTF

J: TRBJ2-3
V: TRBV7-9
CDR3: CASSPRAGVTQYF

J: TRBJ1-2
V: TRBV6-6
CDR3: CASSYVENYGYTF

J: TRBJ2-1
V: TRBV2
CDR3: CASSRLAGGYEQFF

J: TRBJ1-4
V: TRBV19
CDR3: CASSRSGGVNEKLFF

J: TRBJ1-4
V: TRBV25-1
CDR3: CASSDPLWGFNEKLFF

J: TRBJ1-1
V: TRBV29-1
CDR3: CSVQGSGTEAFF

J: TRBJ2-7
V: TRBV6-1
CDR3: CASSPSRSQYF

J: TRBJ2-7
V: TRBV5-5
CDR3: CASSFTGTVKPYEQYF

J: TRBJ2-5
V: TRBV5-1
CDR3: CASSLAGAGETQYF

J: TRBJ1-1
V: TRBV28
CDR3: CASSGYGADTEAFF

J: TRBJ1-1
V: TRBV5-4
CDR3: CASSFEGTGNTEAFF

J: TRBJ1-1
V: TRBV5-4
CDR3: CASRPGQFSASAEAFF

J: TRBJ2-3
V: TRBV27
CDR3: CASRSGIYTGVTDTQYF

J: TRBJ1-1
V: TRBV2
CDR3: CASSEGSHTLTEAFF

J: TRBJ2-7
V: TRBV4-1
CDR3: CASSQDGTAYEQYF

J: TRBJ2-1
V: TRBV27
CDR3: CASSLYMGDLNEQFF

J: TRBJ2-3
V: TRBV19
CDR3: CASSIDTGGRLMDTQYF

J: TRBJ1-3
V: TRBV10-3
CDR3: CAISDGGTSGNTIYF

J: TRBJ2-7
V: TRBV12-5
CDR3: CASGGDVAYEQYF

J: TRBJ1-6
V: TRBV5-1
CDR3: CASSLEGPASSPLHF

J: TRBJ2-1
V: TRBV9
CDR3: CASSVVGTTVGNEQFF

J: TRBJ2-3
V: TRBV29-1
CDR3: CSVEWDSTDTQYF

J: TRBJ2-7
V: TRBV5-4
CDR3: CASSPSSGTHEQYF

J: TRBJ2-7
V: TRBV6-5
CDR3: CASSSLQGDEQYF

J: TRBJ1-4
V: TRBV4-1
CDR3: CASSQAWDSTTEKLFF

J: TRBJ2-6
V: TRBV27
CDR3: CASGTGFGANVLTF

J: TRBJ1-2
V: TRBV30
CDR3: CAWSPRGQSDYGYTF

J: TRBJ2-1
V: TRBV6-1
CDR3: CASSGQEGNEQFF

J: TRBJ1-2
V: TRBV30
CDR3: CAWSVQMGQVYTF

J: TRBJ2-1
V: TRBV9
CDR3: CASSTRVESNEQFF

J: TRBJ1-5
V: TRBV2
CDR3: CASSAGFQPQHF